A selection of T cell receptor beta chains follows, all from one sample in a study of blood T cell repertoires in COVID-19. Repertoires were generated with immunoSEQ multiplex PCR, while TCRdb's copy carries only in-frame clones and drops some. The table shows a few hundred thousand clones, with around 80% occurring only once. The source material was peripheral blood. The source is a human donor in a cohort sampled during active COVID-19. Both conserved end residues are part of each CDR3. The D gene is left open where the match is weak. Rows give clone size only sometimes, using once, few, many, or a class for an expanded clone.

TRBV7-2	once	TRBJ2-3	-	CASSLSPGVDTQYF	TGTGCCAGCAGCTTATCGCCGGGGGTAGATACGCAGTATTTT
TRBV12-5	-	TRBJ2-1	TRBD1	CASGLGMGQAYNEQFF	TGTGCTAGTGGTTTGGGGATGGGACAGGCTTACAATGAGCAGTTCTTC
TRBV2	once	TRBJ2-2	-	CASKRDRLPNTGELFF	TGTGCCAGTAAAAGAGACAGGCTCCCTAACACCGGGGAGCTGTTTTTT
TRBV30	-	TRBJ2-7	TRBD1	CAWSGGTVDEQYF	TGTGCCTGGAGTGGGGGGACAGTCGACGAGCAGTACTTC
TRBV24-1	-	TRBJ1-1	-	CATSGLQGKNTEAFF	TGTGCCACCAGTGGTTTACAGGGCAAAAACACTGAAGCTTTCTTT
TRBV28	once	TRBJ1-2	-	CASSLGAAHYGYTF	TGTGCCAGCAGTTTGGGGGCCGCACACTATGGCTACACCTTC
TRBV28	-	TRBJ1-2	TRBD1	CASSSGTGGVLAGYTF	TGTGCCAGCAGTTCCGGGACAGGGGGCGTTTTAGCCGGCTACACCTTC
TRBV27	-	TRBJ2-1	TRBD1	CASSLGTGGHNEQFF	TGTGCCAGCAGTTTAGGGACAGGGGGTCACAATGAGCAGTTCTTC
TRBV5-4	-	TRBJ1-2	-	CATRTRTDYGYTF	TGTGCCACCCGGACAAGGACGGACTATGGCTACACCTTC
TRBV18	-	TRBJ1-2	-	CASSPKNREKTPYGYTF	TGTGCCAGCTCACCGAAAAACAGAGAAAAAACCCCCTATGGCTACACCTTC
TRBV19	-	TRBJ2-4	TRBD2	CASRTSGELAKNIQYF	TGTGCCAGTAGGACTAGCGGGGAACTAGCCAAAAACATTCAGTACTTC
TRBV19	-	TRBJ2-3	TRBD2	CASSILPGGGKGDTQYF	TGTGCCAGTAGTATACTCCCGGGGGGGGGAAAAGGAGATACGCAGTATTTT
TRBV27	-	TRBJ2-1	TRBD2	CASSLLADSYNEQFF	TGTGCCAGCAGTCTCCTAGCGGATTCCTACAATGAGCAGTTCTTC
TRBV7-2	-	TRBJ2-7	-	CASSERRLASYEQYF	TGTGCCAGCAGCGAAAGACGACTGGCTTCCTACGAGCAGTACTTC
TRBV9	-	TRBJ2-7	TRBD2	CASSVGPSGTYEQYF	TGTGCCAGCAGCGTAGGCCCTAGCGGGACCTACGAGCAGTACTTC
TRBV18	-	TRBJ1-1	-	CASSPPGGGPGLNTEAFF	TGTGCCAGCTCACCACCAGGGGGGGGGCCGGGACTGAACACTGAAGCTTTCTTT
TRBV5-1	-	TRBJ2-7	-	CASSSGISGASYEQYF	TGCGCCAGCAGCTCGGGAATTAGCGGCGCCTCCTACGAGCAGTACTTC
TRBV4-2	-	TRBJ2-1	-	CASSQGLEYNEQFF	TGTGCCAGCAGCCAGGGACTCGAATACAATGAGCAGTTCTTC
TRBV7-9	-	TRBJ2-1	-	CASSLEGVYNEQFF	TGTGCCAGCAGCTTAGAGGGAGTTTACAATGAGCAGTTCTTC
TRBV11-2	few	TRBJ2-7	-	CASSLGDRPIAYEQYF	TGTGCCAGCAGCTTAGGCGACAGGCCTATCGCCTACGAGCAGTACTTC
TRBV7-8	once	TRBJ2-1	-	CASSFGLAEYNEQFF	TGTGCCAGCAGCTTTGGGTTAGCGGAATACAATGAGCAGTTCTTC
TRBV19	-	TRBJ1-2	-	CASSTGRGLNYGYTF	TGTGCCAGTAGCACCGGGCGGGGGTTGAACTATGGCTACACCTTC
TRBV5-1	-	TRBJ2-7	-	CASSLGPGSSYEQYF	TGCGCCAGCAGCTTGGGACCGGGGAGCTCCTACGAGCAGTACTTC
TRBV6-5	-	TRBJ1-6	TRBD1	CASSYSRMTGPSPLHF	TGTGCCAGCAGTTACTCGAGGATGACAGGGCCTTCACCCCTCCACTTT
TRBV20-1	many	TRBJ2-1	-	CSASQWSSYNEQFF	TGCAGTGCTAGTCAATGGAGCTCCTACAATGAGCAGTTCTTC
TRBV30	-	TRBJ1-6	-	CAWSGSPGQSSPLHF	TGTGCCTGGAGTGGTTCACCGGGTCAATCTTCACCCCTCCACTTT
TRBV3-1/TRBV3-2	-	TRBJ1-1	-	CASSQARHMNTEAFF	TGTGCCAGCAGCCAAGCCAGGCATATGAACACTGAAGCTTTCTTT
TRBV27	-	TRBJ1-2	-	CASSPLAWGYTF	TGTGCCAGCAGTCCCCTGGCTTGGGGCTACACCTTC
TRBV10-3	-	TRBJ2-5	-	CAISESIGGSRETQYF	TGTGCCATCAGTGAGTCAATTGGTGGGAGTAGAGAGACCCAGTACTTC
TRBV15	-	TRBJ2-7	TRBD2	CATSRGAAGGLTRREQYF	TGTGCCACCAGCAGAGGCGCAGCGGGAGGCCTCACTCGGAGGGAGCAGTACTTC
TRBV7-2	once	TRBJ1-2	TRBD1	CASSTAPGQGARGYTF	TGTGCCAGCAGCACCGCTCCGGGACAGGGGGCTCGTGGCTACACCTTC
TRBV7-9	-	TRBJ2-1	TRBD2	CASSFYRGTSGRSDEQFF	TGTGCCAGCAGCTTCTACCGGGGGACTAGCGGGAGAAGTGATGAGCAGTTCTTC
TRBV11-2	-	TRBJ2-5	TRBD2	CASSLVGTAGGQETQYF	TGTGCCAGCAGCTTAGTTGGTACAGCGGGGGGGCAAGAGACCCAGTACTTC
TRBV4-2	-	TRBJ2-5	TRBD1	CASRRTQGARETQYF	TGTGCCAGCAGACGAACACAGGGGGCACGGGAGACCCAGTACTTC
TRBV5-4	-	TRBJ2-3	TRBD2	CASSPASSGSPPDTQYF	TGTGCCAGCAGCCCCGCGTCTAGCGGGAGCCCCCCAGATACGCAGTATTTT
TRBV5-1	-	TRBJ2-3	-	CASSLDPGGTTDTQYF	TGCGCCAGCAGCTTGGATCCGGGGGGCACAACAGATACGCAGTATTTT
TRBV3-1/TRBV3-2	-	TRBJ1-5	-	CASSQGFSGAGSNQPQHF	TGTGCCAGCAGCCAGGGGTTTAGTGGGGCAGGCAGCAATCAGCCCCAGCATTTT
TRBV7-2	-	TRBJ1-5	TRBD1	CASSLGGGALGQPQHF	TGTGCCAGCAGCCTAGGGGGCGGAGCGCTTGGTCAGCCCCAGCATTTT
TRBV18	-	TRBJ2-3	TRBD2	CASSPSGTSTDTQYF	TGTGCCAGCTCACCGAGCGGGACTAGCACAGATACGCAGTATTTT
TRBV28	-	TRBJ1-4	-	CALGRVNEKLFF	TGTGCGCTCGGGCGGGTTAATGAAAAACTGTTTTTT
TRBV24-1	-	TRBJ1-2	-	CATSDFGGGRGGYTF	TGTGCCACCAGTGATTTTGGCGGGGGCCGGGGCGGCTACACCTTC